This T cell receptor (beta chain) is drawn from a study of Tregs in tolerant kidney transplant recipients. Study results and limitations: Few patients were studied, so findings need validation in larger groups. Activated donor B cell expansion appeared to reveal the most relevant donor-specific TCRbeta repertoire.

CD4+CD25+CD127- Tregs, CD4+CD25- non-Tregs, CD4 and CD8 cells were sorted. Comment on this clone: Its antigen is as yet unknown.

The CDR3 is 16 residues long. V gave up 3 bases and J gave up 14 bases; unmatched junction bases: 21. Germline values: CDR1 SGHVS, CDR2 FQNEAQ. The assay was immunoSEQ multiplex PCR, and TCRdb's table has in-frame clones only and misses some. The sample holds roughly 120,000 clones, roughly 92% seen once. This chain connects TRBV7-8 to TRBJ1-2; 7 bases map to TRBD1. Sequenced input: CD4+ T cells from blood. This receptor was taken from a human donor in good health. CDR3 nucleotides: TGTGCCAGCAGCTTGGGCACCGTAAGGGGGCAGGGTCCAGTGACCTTC. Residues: CASSLGTVRGQGPVTF. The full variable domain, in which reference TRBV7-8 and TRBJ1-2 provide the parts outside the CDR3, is GAGVSQSPRYKVAKRGQDVALRCDPISGHVSLFWYQQALGQGPEFLTYFQNEAQLDKSGLPSDRFFAERPEGSVSTLKIQRTQQEDSAVYLCASSLGTVRGQGPVTFGSGTRLTVV.